The clone carrying this T cell receptor beta chain has ten or more counts. The sample originates from a study of molecular identifiers for immune sequencing clone quantification. From the PCR reads, TCRdb called clonotypes with MiXCR, one entry per CDR3 protein. The data show under 800,000 distinct CDR3 sequences, about 25% seen once. The CDR3 is made up of 15 amino acids. V was trimmed by 5 bases and J by 2 bases, leaving 14 bases between them. Germline values: CDR1 SEHNR, CDR2 FQNEAQ (reference sequence). Naive CD8 T cells, phenotype CD8+CD4-CCR7+CD45RA+, were sorted. The sequenced material came from naive CD8+ T cells from blood, with Jurkat cell RNA spiked in. Subset given: FACS-sorted CD8+CD4-CCR7+CD45RA+ naive T cells. The chain is built from TRBV7-9 and TRBJ2-3; possible D gene TRBD2, 6 bases. The sequence was collected from a human donor in good health. Some libraries in this study had Jurkat cell RNA spiked in. Written as DNA, the CDR3 is TGTGCCAGCAGCCGCCGGGAGCTCTACACAGATACGCAGTATTTT. Its translation: CASSRRELYTDTQYF.